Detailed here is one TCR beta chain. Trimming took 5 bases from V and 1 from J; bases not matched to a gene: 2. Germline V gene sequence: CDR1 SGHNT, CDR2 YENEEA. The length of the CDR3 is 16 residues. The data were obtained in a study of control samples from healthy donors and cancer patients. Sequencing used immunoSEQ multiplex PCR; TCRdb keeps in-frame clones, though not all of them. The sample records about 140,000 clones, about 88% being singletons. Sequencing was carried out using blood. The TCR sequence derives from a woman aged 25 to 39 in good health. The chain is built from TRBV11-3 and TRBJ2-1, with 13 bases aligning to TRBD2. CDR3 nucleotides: TGTGCCAGCAGCAAGGGACTAGCGGGATCCTACAATGAGCAGTTCTTC. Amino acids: CASSKGLAGSYNEQFF.